The next 11 T cell receptor beta chains were all read from a single sample in a study of T cell responses to AZD1222 COVID-19 vaccine. TCRdb keeps only in-frame clones here, not all; method: immunoSEQ multiplex PCR. This table holds over 130,000 clones, 89% found once. The sequencing here drew on peripheral blood, taken on day 0 of AZD1222 vaccination. The receptors shown here come from an adult in good health.

The chain links TRBV19 to TRBJ1-2; 7 bases fit TRBD1. Germline-derived CDR1 and CDR2 are LNHDA and SQIVND (reference sequence). The V segment lost 7 bases and the J segment 4 bases; nucleotides outside the gene matches: 3. The length of the CDR3 is 12 residues. CDR3 protein: CASTGTAYGYTF. CDR3 nucleotide sequence: TGTGCCAGTACCGGGACAGCCTATGGCTACACCTTC.

The chain carries TRBV28 and TRBJ1-5, with D possibly TRBD1 on 5 matching bases. V was trimmed by 6 bases and J by 4 bases, leaving 7 bases between them. Germline assignment: CDR1 MDHEN and CDR2 SYDVKM. The CDR3 spans 12 residues. The CDR3 DNA follows: TGTGCCAGCAGGGGGGGGAATCAGCCCCAGCATTTT. Its translation: CASRGGNQPQHF.

This chain links TRBV30 with TRBJ1-4; tentatively, D is TRBD1 (5 bases). The CDR3 extends over 13 amino acids. Trimming took off 5 bases at V and 3 bases at J, with 10 bases between the two ends. Germline assignment: CDR1 GTSNPN and CDR2 SVGIG (reference sequence). In nucleotides, the CDR3 is TGTGCCTGGGGGGGTCAGGCTAATGAAAAACTGTTTTTT. Amino acids: CAWGGQANEKLFF.

V is TRBV19 and J is TRBJ2-2, with 7 bases that match TRBD1. Per germline, CDR1 LNHDA and CDR2 SQIVND (reference sequence). V was clipped by 6 bases and J by 5 bases; unmatched bases: 3. The CDR3 loop spans 13 amino acids. This CDR3 is CASRKTGTGELFF. The CDR3 DNA follows: TGTGCCAGTAGGAAGACAGGGACCGGGGAGCTGTTTTTT.

The V call is TRBV4-1, the J call TRBJ1-4, with a weak D call TRBD1 (5 bases). Between the trimmed V and J ends, which lost 0 bases and 7 bases, there was a span of 12 bases. The CDR3 spans 15 residues. The germline V gene has CDR1 MGHRA and CDR2 YSYEKL. The CDR3 sequence is CASSQESRVGEKLFF. CDR3 nucleotide sequence: TGCGCCAGCAGCCAAGAGTCCAGGGTTGGTGAAAAACTGTTTTTT.

The rearrangement links TRBV11-2 to TRBJ2-3; D may correspond to TRBD1 or TRBD2 (5 bases each). The CDR3 is made up of 13 amino acids. Germline CDR1 is SGHAT and CDR2 is FQNNGV. Trimming removed 5 bases from V and 9 bases from J, with 15 bases in between. The CDR3 protein is CASSPTRGETQYF. CDR3 DNA: TGTGCCAGCAGCCCGACGAGGGGCGAAACGCAGTATTTT.

The V and J genes are TRBV2 and TRBJ1-1; TRBD1 might be the D (5 bases). The germline V gene has CDR1 SNHLY and CDR2 FYNNEI. Trimming pared 1 base from V and 3 bases from J, leaving 12 bases between. This CDR3 contains 15 residues. CDR3 in amino acids: CASSEGEGLDTEAFF. The CDR3 bases are TGTGCCAGCAGTGAAGGGGAGGGGCTTGACACTGAAGCTTTCTTT.

This chain links TRBV5-1 with TRBJ2-3; D unresolved. V dropped 4 bases and J dropped 5 bases, with 8 bases sitting between them. Per germline, CDR1 SGHRS and CDR2 YFSETQ. The CDR3 is 12 amino acids. The DNA of the CDR3 is TGCGCCAGCAGCACGGCTGTAGATACGCAGTATTTT. It translates to CASSTAVDTQYF.

The rearrangement uses TRBV19 and TRBJ1-2; D is undetermined. Between the trimmed V and J ends, which lost 7 bases and 8 bases, there was a span of 14 bases. CDR1 is LNHDA, CDR2 SQIVND, per germline (reference sequence). The CDR3 spans 12 residues. The CDR3 nucleotides are TGTGCCAGTAAGGACGCCTACAAGGGCTACACCTTC. Translated, it gives CASKDAYKGYTF.

A few counts support this clone. The chain couples TRBV11-2 to TRBJ2-5; 10 bases are a match to TRBD1. Germline-derived CDR1 and CDR2 are SGHAT and FQNNGV. V shed 0 bases, J shed 7 bases, and the junction held 8 bases outside the gene matches. The CDR3 covers 16 residues. The CDR3 DNA sequence: TGTGCCAGCAGCTTAGATCTGACAGGGGGCTTCATGACCCAGTACTTC. Translated: CASSLDLTGGFMTQYF.

This chain's CDR3 is CASSVKREDNYNEQFF. The DNA for the CDR3 is TGTGCCAGCAGCGTAAAGCGGGAGGACAACTACAATGAGCAGTTCTTC. The chain is built from TRBV9 and TRBJ2-1, with 9 bases matching TRBD2. This CDR3 spans 16 amino acids. V was pared by 1 base and J by 3 bases, with 5 bases of the junction left unmatched. Germline V gene data show CDR1 as SGDLS and CDR2 as YYNGEE.